Each of the 9 T cell receptor beta chains below was sequenced from the same sample in a study of cytomegalovirus exposure and HLA in healthy donors. With 60 Vbeta and 13 Jbeta primers, the PCR was carried out. The repertoire was sequenced with immunoSEQ multiplex PCR; TCRdb's copy has only in-frame clones and lacks some. The profile shows approximately 170,000 clones, 80% to 85% of them singletons. The sequencing sample was made of PBMCs. The receptors shown here come from a male donor in good health and CMV-seronegative.

This clone was seen a few times. The chain recombines TRBV6-6 with TRBJ1-2, with TRBD1 matching over 10 bases. Unmatched junction bases numbered 7, after V lost 10 bases and J lost 2 bases. CDR3 length: 14 residues. Germline CDR1 reads MNHNY; CDR2 reads SVGAGI (reference sequence). In DNA, the CDR3 is TGTGCCACAAGAAGGGACAGGGGCAACTATGGCTACACCTTC. The encoded protein is CATRRDRGNYGYTF.

This rearrangement joins TRBV29-1 to TRBJ1-1; 8 bases fit TRBD1. The junction had 9 bases not matched to a gene; V was cut back by 3 bases and J by 9 bases. The germline gives CDR1 SQVTM, CDR2 ANQGSEA. This CDR3 spans 13 amino acids. The CDR3 bases are TGCAGCGTTGATGGAATCGGACAGGGTAAAGCTTTCTTT. Its translation is CSVDGIGQGKAFF. Together with reference TRBV29-1 and TRBJ1-1, the CDR3 gives the full variable domain: SAVISQKPSRDICQRGTSLTIQCQVDSQVTMMFWYRQQPGQSLTLIATANQGSEATYESGFVIDKFPISRPNLTFSTLTVSNMSPEDSSIYLCSVDGIGQGKAFFGQGTRLTVV.

This clone showed up just once. The V gene is TRBV30, the J gene TRBJ1-6; 10 bases are shared with TRBD1. Germline V CDR1 and CDR2: GTSNPN, SVGIG (reference sequence). The CDR3 consists of 14 residues. The ends lost 3 bases at V and 10 bases at J; junction bases unmatched: 6. The CDR3 here is CAWSQTGGVSPLHF. The DNA for the CDR3 is TGTGCCTGGAGCCAGACAGGGGGCGTCTCACCCCTCCACTTT.

The chain joins TRBV7-9 to TRBJ2-3, with 14 bases matching TRBD2. Germline CDR1 reads SEHNR; CDR2 reads FQNEAQ (reference sequence). The CDR3 spans 18 residues. With 2 bases clipped from V and 3 bases from J, the junction kept 7 bases outside the gene matches. CDR3 in amino acids: CASSLTGLAGGKTDTQYF. CDR3 DNA: TGTGCCAGCAGCTTAACCGGACTAGCGGGGGGAAAAACAGATACGCAGTATTTT.

The count of this clone is one. V usage is TRBV5-8 and J usage is TRBJ2-1, with 7 bases that match TRBD1. V gave up 4 bases and J gave up 5 bases; unmatched junction bases: 6. The CDR3 spans 14 residues. Per germline, CDR1 SGHTS and CDR2 YDEGEE. CDR3 loop: CASSHNDRDNEQFF. CDR3 in DNA: TGTGCCAGCAGCCACAATGACAGGGACAATGAGCAGTTCTTC.

This clone appeared a single time. The gene calls are TRBV27 and TRBJ1-1; D unresolved. CDR3 size: 14 residues. Germline values: CDR1 MNHEY, CDR2 SMNVEV (reference sequence). V was trimmed by 4 bases and J by 4 bases, leaving 13 bases between them. The CDR3 is CASSSQVTSTEAFF. The CDR3, as DNA: TGTGCCAGCAGTTCTCAGGTCACGAGCACTGAAGCTTTCTTT.

This clone was counted between two and nine times. The chain uses TRBV7-9 and TRBJ2-5, with 8 bases aligning to TRBD1. CDR3 length: 13 amino acids. Germline V gene lookup returns CDR1 SEHNR and CDR2 FQNEAQ (reference sequence). The junction had 5 bases not matched to a gene; V was cut back by 6 bases and J by 5 bases. CDR3 loop: CASRSTGAETQYF. The CDR3 bases are TGTGCCAGCAGGTCGACAGGGGCGGAGACCCAGTACTTC. The full variable domain, rest sourced from reference TRBV7-9 and TRBJ2-5, is DTGVSQNPRHKITKRGQNVTFRCDPISEHNRLYWYRQTLGQGPEFLTYFQNEAQLEKSRLLSDRFSAERPKGSFSTLEIQRTEQGDSAMYLCASRSTGAETQYFGPGTRLLVL.

V and J are TRBV30 and TRBJ1-1, with D perhaps matching TRBD1 (5 bases). The CDR3 spans 12 residues. Germline CDR1 and CDR2: GTSNPN and SVGIG (reference sequence). V lost 0 bases and J lost 12, with 14 bases in between. CDR3 sequence (DNA): TGTGCCTGGAGTGTATCGGGGGGGTCCCCTTTCTTT. Amino acid sequence: CAWSVSGGSPFF.

This CDR3 is CASRSQETQYF. The CDR3 coding sequence is TGTGCCAGCAGATCACAAGAGACCCAGTACTTC. The chain links TRBV11-2 to TRBJ2-5; D gene ambiguous. Germline V lookup: CDR1 SGHAT, CDR2 FQNNGV. V lost 6 bases and J 2 bases, leaving 4 bases between the germline ends. This CDR3 region has 11 residues.